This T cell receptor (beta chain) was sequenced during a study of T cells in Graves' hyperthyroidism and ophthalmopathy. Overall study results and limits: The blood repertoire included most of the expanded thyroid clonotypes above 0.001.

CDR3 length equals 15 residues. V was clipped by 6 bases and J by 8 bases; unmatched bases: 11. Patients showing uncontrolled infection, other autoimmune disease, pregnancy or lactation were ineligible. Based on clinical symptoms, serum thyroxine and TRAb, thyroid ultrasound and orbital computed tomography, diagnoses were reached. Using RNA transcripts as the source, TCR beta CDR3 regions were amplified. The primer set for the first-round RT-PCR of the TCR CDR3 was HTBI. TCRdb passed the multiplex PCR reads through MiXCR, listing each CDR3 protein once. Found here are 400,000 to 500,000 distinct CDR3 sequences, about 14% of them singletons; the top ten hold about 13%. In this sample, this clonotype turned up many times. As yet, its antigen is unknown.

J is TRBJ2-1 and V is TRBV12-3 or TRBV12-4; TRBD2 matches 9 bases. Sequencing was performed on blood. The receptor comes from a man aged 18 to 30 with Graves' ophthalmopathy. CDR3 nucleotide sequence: TGTGCCAGCAGGCTGACTAGCGGAGTTGGGGATGAGCAGTTCTTC. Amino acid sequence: CASRLTSGVGDEQFF.